The 12 T cell receptor beta chains below were found in one sample sequenced in a study of CD8 T cells in ankylosing spondylitis. TCRdb passed the 5' RACE reads through MiXCR, listing each CDR3 protein once. The sample contains approximately 260,000 distinct CDR3 sequences, roughly 8.6% of which appear only once. The sequenced sample consisted of blood, either unsorted or a sorted T cell fraction (not recorded which). The receptors come from a male donor with ankylosing spondylitis or in good health (not recorded which).

This clonotype was seen ten or more times. This sequence joins TRBV20-1 and TRBJ2-1, with 7 bases fitting TRBD2. With V trimmed by 3 bases and J by 0 bases, 11 bases remained unmatched. The length of the CDR3 is 17 residues. CDR1 is DFQATT and CDR2 is SNEGSKA in the germline V gene (reference sequence). CDR3 bases: TGCAGTGCTAGGGGGAGCGGGAAGACGAGCTCCTACAATGAGCAGTTCTTC. The encoded protein is CSARGSGKTSSYNEQFF.

This clonotype was seen a few times. This chain uses TRBV20-1 with TRBJ2-3; a possible D gene is TRBD2 (6 bases). CDR3 length: 16 residues. Germline CDR1 and CDR2: DFQATT and SNEGSKA (reference sequence). V was pared by 0 bases and J by 3 bases, with 16 bases between. DNA for the CDR3: TGCAGTGCTAGAGATTACTCCGGGACTCATACAGATACGCAGTATTTT. As protein: CSARDYSGTHTDTQYF.

This clonotype was seen at least ten times. The chain carries TRBV2 and TRBJ1-1, with TRBD1 identical over 10 bases. Losses at the gene ends were 7 bases for V and 3 bases for J; bases not matched to a gene: 8. There are 15 residues in the CDR3. The germline V gene encodes CDR1 SNHLY and CDR2 FYNNEI. The CDR3 reads CASTLTGGADTEAFF. CDR3 DNA: TGTGCCAGCACCCTGACAGGGGGCGCGGACACTGAAGCTTTCTTT.

A note on this clonotype: This could be a read error, since a much larger clone is one nucleotide away. The chain uses TRBV7-2 and TRBJ2-3; weak D call: TRBD2 (5 bases). Deletions cut 5 bases from V and 7 bases from J, with 13 bases between. The CDR3 length is 13 residues. Germline-derived CDR1 and CDR2 are SGHTA and FQGNSA. The CDR3 DNA follows: TGTGCCAGCAGCCCTTGGACTCGAAATACGCAGTATTTT. As protein: CASSPWTRNTQYF.

This clonotype was counted ten times or more. The chain uses TRBV15 and TRBJ2-3; D may be TRBD2 (5 bases). The CDR3 is 16 amino acids. V lost 5 bases, J lost 4 bases, and 19 bases lay in between. CDR1 is LNHNV, CDR2 YYDKDF, per germline (reference sequence). The CDR3 protein is CATSGSEIAYADTQYF. The CDR3, as DNA: TGTGCCACCAGCGGTAGCGAAATAGCCTACGCAGATACGCAGTATTTT.

This clonotype was observed many times. This chain joins TRBV10-3 and TRBJ2-7; D not resolved. CDR1 and CDR2 from the germline V gene are ENHRY and SYGVKD. The CDR3 consists of 15 residues. V was pared by 0 bases and J by 2 bases, with 11 bases between. The CDR3 DNA follows: TGTGCCATCAGTGAGTCGCGGCAGCCGCCCTACGAGCAGTACTTC. This translates into CAISESRQPPYEQYF.

Note on this clonotype: The junction shows a germline mismatch at one end, possibly a read error. V gene TRBV3-1 combines with J gene TRBJ2-7, with a tentative D call TRBD2 (7 bases). CDR3 length: 17 amino acids. Germline CDR1 reads LGHDT; CDR2 reads YNNKEL (reference sequence). The CDR3 loop is CASCQDLLAGASYEQYF. CDR3 sequence (DNA): TGTGCCAGCTGCCAAGATCTTCTGGCGGGGGCTAGTTACGAGCAGTACTTC.

A few counts support this clonotype. The V call is TRBV5-1, the J call TRBJ2-5, with D hard to call. The germline V and J ends were trimmed by 7 bases and 4 bases, with 8 bases remaining between them. Germline CDR1 reads SGHRS; CDR2 reads YFSETQ. The CDR3 is 11 residues long. CDR3 DNA sequence: TGCGCCAGCCGGCTCGCAGAGACCCAGTACTTC. Translating it yields CASRLAETQYF.

This clonotype was seen repeatedly, ten times or more. The chain recombines TRBV21-1 with TRBJ1-5. TRBV21-1 is listed as a pseudogene. The CDR3 consists of 15 residues. DNA for the CDR3: TGTGCCAGCAGCAAAGGAGGAAGGAGCAATCAGCCCCAGCATTTT. Its translation: CASSKGGRSNQPQHF.

This clonotype was seen at least ten times. The chain is built from TRBV29-1 and TRBJ2-3; tentatively, D is TRBD2 (5 bases). Trimming shortened V by 3 bases and J by 2 bases, and 9 bases separated the two germline ends. Germline V gene lookup returns CDR1 SQVTM and CDR2 ANQGSEA. CDR3 length: 13 residues. The CDR3 nucleotides read TGCAGCGTTGACGAGGGCCACACAGATACGCAGTATTTT. This encodes CSVDEGHTDTQYF.

This clonotype was detected many times. The genes are TRBV3-1 and TRBJ1-6; D ambiguous. CDR1 is LGHDT, CDR2 YNNKEL, per germline (reference sequence). CDR3 length equals 15 residues. V dropped 4 bases and J dropped 4 bases, with 11 bases sitting between them. CDR3 residues: CASSLSTVYNSPLHF. CDR3 nucleotides: TGTGCCAGCAGCCTATCCACGGTGTATAATTCACCCCTCCACTTT.

This clonotype was counted at least ten times. The rearrangement uses TRBV6-5 and TRBJ1-5; D is unclear. Germline V lookup: CDR1 MNHEY, CDR2 SVGAGI. Trimming pared 2 bases from V and 0 bases from J, leaving 8 bases between. The CDR3 runs 15 residues. The CDR3 region has the DNA TGTGCCAGCAGTTACGGGCAGAATAGCAATCAGCCCCAGCATTTT. As protein: CASSYGQNSNQPQHF.